This TCR beta chain was captured by sequencing in a study of blood T cell repertoires in COVID-19. Turning to the study itself: The origin of the acute and convalescent COVID-19 samples was the United States, Italy and Spain. PBMCs, B-cell-depleted T cells, or T cells provided the cDNA or gDNA that made up the material.

As originally analysed: Amplification of reference gene primers provided the estimated nucleated cell counts. Clones were read by immunoSEQ multiplex PCR, and TCRdb kept only the in-frame ones, dropping some. Clone size and V and J calls were adopted from that table, with D and trimming inferred from the DNA. The repertoire holds over 200,000 clones, with about 79% as singletons. Germline V gene lookup returns CDR1 LNHDA and CDR2 SQIVND (reference sequence). The CDR3 runs to 20 residues. Trimming removed 5 bases from V and 1 base from J; junction bases left unmatched: 12. The sequencing input was peripheral blood. The chain couples TRBV19 to TRBJ2-2; 14 nucleotides line up with TRBD2. This sequence was found in a man between 35 and 55 years old who had recovered from COVID-19. The CDR3 is CASSSTSGTSGRGNTGELFF. Here the CDR3 DNA reads TGTGCCAGTAGTTCCACCTCCGGGACTAGCGGGAGAGGGAACACCGGGGAGCTGTTTTTT.